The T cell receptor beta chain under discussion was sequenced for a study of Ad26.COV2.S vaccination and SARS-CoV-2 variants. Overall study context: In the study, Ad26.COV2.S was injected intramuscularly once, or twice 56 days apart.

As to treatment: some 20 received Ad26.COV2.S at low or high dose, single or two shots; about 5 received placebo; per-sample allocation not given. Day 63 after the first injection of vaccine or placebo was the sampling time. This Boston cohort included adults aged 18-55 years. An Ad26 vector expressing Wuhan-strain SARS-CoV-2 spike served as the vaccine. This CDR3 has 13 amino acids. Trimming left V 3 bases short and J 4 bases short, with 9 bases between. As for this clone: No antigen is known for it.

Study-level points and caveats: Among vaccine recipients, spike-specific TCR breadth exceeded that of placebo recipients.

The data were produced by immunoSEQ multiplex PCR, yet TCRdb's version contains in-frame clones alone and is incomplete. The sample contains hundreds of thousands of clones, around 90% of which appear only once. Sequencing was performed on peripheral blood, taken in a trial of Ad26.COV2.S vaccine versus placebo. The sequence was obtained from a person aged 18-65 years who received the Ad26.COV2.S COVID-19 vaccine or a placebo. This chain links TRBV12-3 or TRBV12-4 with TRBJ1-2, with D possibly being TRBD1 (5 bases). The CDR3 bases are TGTGCCAGCAGTTTTTTGACAGTCTATGGCTACACCTTC. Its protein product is CASSFLTVYGYTF.